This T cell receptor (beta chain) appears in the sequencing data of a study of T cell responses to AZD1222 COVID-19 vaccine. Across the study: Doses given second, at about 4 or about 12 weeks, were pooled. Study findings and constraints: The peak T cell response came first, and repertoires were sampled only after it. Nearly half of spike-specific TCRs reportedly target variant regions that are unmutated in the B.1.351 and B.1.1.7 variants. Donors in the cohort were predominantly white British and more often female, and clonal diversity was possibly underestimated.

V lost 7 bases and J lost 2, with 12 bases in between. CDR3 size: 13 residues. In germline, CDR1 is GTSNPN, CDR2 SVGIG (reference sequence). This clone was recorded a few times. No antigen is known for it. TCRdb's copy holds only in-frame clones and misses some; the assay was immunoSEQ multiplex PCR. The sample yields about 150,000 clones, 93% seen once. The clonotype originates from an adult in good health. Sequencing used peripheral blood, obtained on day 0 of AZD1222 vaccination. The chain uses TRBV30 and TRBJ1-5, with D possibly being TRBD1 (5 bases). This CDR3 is CASDLGGNQPQHF. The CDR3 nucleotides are TGTGCCTCAGACCTAGGGGGCAATCAGCCCCAGCATTTT.